A selection of T cell receptor beta chains follows, all from one sample in a study of T cells in Graves' hyperthyroidism and ophthalmopathy. TCRdb re-analysed the multiplex PCR reads in MiXCR, keeping a single row per CDR3 protein. The sample yields hundreds of thousands of distinct CDR3 sequences, 38% seen once. The specimen was blood. These TCRs come from a man younger than 35 with Graves' hyperthyroidism. Each CDR3 is given with its conserved first and last residue.

v_gene	CDR3aa
TRBV7-9	CASSQESEFYEQYF
TRBV5-1	CASGTDSPEAFF
TRBV5-1	CASSLRMRDYTEAFF
TRBV7-9	CASSPQSNSPPHF
TRBV2	CASSESSGGKETQYF
TRBV4-1	CASSQGRMEPQHF
TRBV2	CASSEFGTGGEKLFF
TRBV9	CASSVDPGAPYEQYF
TRBV29-1	CSVEYGGASVRGTQYF
TRBV5-1	CASSSRRGADEQYF
TRBV5-1	CASSLGTGGESNQPQHF
TRBV5-1	CASNLTVPGRLRDTEAFF
TRBV7-9	CASSPTGTDYGYTF
TRBV12-3/TRBV12-4	CASRPQDQPQHF
TRBV7-8	CASSPPGPFYEQYF
TRBV9	CASSPVGVGNTIYF
TRBV25-1	CASSLTGTSGSPGANVLTF
TRBV20-1	CSARRGWDEQYF
TRBV24-1	CATSDQTGANVLTF
TRBV9	CASSVDDGPLHF
TRBV12-3/TRBV12-4	CASSFADRGDNEQYF
TRBV20-1	CSAPRGAQEQYF
TRBV20-1	CSAPSGGRGYTF
TRBV4-1	CASSQEQGNPEAFF
TRBV13	CASSSTSVREQYF
TRBV7-9	CASSLARGLSDTGELFF
TRBV25-1	CAGSVEVQNTEAFF
TRBV11-1	CASSSKGAPQETQYF